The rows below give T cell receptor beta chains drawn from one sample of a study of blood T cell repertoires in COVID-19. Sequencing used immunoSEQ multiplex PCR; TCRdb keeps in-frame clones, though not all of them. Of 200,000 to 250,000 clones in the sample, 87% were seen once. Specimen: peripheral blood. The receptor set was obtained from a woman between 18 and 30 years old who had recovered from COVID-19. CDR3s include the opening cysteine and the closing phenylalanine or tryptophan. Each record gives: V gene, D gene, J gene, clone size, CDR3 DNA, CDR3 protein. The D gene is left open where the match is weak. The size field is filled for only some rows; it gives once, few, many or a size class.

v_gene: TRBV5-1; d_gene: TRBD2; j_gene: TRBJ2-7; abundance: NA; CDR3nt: TGCGCCAGCAGCTCGGGACTAGCGGGAGGTCGCGAGCAGTACTTC; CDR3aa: CASSSGLAGGREQYF
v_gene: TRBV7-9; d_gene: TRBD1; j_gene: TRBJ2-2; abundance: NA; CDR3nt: TGTGCCAGCAGCTACCCGAACAGGGGGCGGGACACCGGGGAGCTGTTTTTT; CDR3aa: CASSYPNRGRDTGELFF
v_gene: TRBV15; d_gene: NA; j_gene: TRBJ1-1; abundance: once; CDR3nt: TGTGCCACCAGCAGGCCAGGAGGGGTCGGAACTGAAGCTTTCTTT; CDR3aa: CATSRPGGVGTEAFF
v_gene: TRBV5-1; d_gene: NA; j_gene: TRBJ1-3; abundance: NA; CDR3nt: TGCGCCAGCAGCTTGGGCCGGACAGTTGGAAACACCATATATTTT; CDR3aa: CASSLGRTVGNTIYF
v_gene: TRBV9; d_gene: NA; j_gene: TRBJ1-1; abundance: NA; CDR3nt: TGTGCCAGCAGCGTGGGAGGACTCCCGAGGACTGAAGCTTTCTTT; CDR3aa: CASSVGGLPRTEAFF
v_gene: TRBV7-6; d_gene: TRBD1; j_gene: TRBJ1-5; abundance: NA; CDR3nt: TGTGCCAGCAGCTGGGGACAGGGGGCGAATCAGCCCCAGCATTTT; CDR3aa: CASSWGQGANQPQHF
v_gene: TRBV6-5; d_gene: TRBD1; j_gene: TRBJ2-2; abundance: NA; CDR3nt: TGTGCCAGCAGCACGACAGGGGACACCGGGGAGCTGTTTTTT; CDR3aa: CASSTTGDTGELFF
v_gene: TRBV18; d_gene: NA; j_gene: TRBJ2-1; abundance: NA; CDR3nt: TGTGCCAGCTCACCACCGGGAGATGAGCAGTTCTTC; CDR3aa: CASSPPGDEQFF
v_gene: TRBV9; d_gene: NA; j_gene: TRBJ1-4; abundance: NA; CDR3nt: TGTGCCAGCAGCGTATCGGGGACTCTTTATGAAAAACTGTTTTTT; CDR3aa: CASSVSGTLYEKLFF
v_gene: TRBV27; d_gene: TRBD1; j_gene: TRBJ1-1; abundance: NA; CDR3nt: TGTGCCAGCAGTTTATTTATTACAGGGGGGACTGAAGCTTTCTTT; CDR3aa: CASSLFITGGTEAFF
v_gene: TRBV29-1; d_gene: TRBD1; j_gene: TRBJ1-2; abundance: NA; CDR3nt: TGCAGCGTCCGACAGGGGGCCGAAGTCGGCTACACCTTC; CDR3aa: CSVRQGAEVGYTF
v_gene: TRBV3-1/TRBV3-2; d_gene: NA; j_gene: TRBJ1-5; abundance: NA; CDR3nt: TGTGCCAGCAGCGGAGTACAGGGCAATCAGCCCCAGCATTTT; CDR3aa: CASSGVQGNQPQHF
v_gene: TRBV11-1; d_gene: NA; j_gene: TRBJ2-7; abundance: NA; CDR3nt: TGTGCCAGCAGATACTCGGCTCCCCTAGGCGAGCAGTACTTC; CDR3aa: CASRYSAPLGEQYF
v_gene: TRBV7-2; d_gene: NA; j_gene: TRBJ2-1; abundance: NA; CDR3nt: TGTGCCAGCAGCTTAGTCCCGAGCTCCTACAATGAGCAGTTCTTC; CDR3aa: CASSLVPSSYNEQFF
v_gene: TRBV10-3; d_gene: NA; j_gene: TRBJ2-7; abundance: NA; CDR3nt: TGTGCCATCAGTGAGGGGACAGAGCAGTACTTC; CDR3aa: CAISEGTEQYF
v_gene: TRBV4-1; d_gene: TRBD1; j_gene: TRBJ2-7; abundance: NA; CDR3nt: TGCGCCAGCAGCCGGTCCGGGACAGGCGGAATTAGTGAGCAGTACTTC; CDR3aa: CASSRSGTGGISEQYF
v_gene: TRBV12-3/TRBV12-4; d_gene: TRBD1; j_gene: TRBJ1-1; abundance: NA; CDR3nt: TGTGCCAGTAGACAGGGGAACACTGAAGCTTTCTTT; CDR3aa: CASRQGNTEAFF
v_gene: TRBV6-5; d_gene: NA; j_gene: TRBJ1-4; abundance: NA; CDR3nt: TGTGCCAGCAGTTATCGAGGATCTGCAACTAATGAAAAACTGTTTTTT; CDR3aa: CASSYRGSATNEKLFF
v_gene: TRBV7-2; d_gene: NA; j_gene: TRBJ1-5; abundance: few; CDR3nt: TGTGCCAGCAGCTCCGGGGGGCCCCAGCATTTT; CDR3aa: CASSSGGPQHF
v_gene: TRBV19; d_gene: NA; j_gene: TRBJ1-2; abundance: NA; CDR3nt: TGTGCCAGTAGTATCCAGGGGCGAAACTATGGCTACACCTTC; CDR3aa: CASSIQGRNYGYTF
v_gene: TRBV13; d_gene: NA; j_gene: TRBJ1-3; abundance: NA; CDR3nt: TGTGCCAGCAGCCCATTGAGCTCTGGAAACACCATATATTTT; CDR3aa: CASSPLSSGNTIYF
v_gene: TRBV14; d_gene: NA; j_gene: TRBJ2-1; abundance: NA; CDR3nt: TGTGCCAGCAGCCTTACTCGGACGGGATACAATGAGCAGTTCTTC; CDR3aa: CASSLTRTGYNEQFF
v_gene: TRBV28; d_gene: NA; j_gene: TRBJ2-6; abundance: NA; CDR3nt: TGTGCCACCGAGGGTTACTCTGGGGCCAACGTCCTGACTTTC; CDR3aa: CATEGYSGANVLTF
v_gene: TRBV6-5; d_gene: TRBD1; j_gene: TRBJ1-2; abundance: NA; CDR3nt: TGTGCCAGTTCGGACAGGTCTAGCTATGGCTACACCTTC; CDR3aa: CASSDRSSYGYTF
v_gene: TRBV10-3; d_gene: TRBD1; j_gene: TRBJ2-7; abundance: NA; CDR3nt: TGTGCCATCAGACCGGGACAGGGCCCCCTCGAGCAGTACTTC; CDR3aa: CAIRPGQGPLEQYF
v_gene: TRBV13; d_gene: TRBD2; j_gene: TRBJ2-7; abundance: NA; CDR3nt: TGTGCCAGTAACTACGGGACTAGCGGAACCTACGAGCAGTACTTC; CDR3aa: CASNYGTSGTYEQYF
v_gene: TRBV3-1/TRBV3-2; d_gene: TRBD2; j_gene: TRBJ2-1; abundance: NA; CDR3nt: TGTGCCAGCAGCCAAATGGCGGGAGGCGAGTACAATGAGCAGTTCTTC; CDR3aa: CASSQMAGGEYNEQFF
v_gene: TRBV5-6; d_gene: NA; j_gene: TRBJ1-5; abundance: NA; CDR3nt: TGTGCCAGCAGCTTGGGCCAGTATAGCAATCAGCCCCAGCATTTT; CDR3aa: CASSLGQYSNQPQHF
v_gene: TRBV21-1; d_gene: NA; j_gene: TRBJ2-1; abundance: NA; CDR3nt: TGTGCCAGCAGCCTCCGTCCCGGGACTAGCGTTTCCAGAAGTCGGTTCTTC; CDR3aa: CASSLRPGTSVSRSRFF
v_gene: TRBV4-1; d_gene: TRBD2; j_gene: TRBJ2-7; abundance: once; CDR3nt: TGCGCCAGCAGCCAATCCCCCCCCGGGACTAGCGCCTACGAGCAGTACTTC; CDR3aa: CASSQSPPGTSAYEQYF
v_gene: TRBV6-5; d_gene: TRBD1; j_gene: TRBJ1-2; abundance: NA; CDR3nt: TGTGCCAGCAGAAGGACAGGGGGCTACTATGGCTACACCTTC; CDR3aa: CASRRTGGYYGYTF
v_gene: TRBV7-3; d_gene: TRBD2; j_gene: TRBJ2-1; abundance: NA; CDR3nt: TGTGCCAGCAGCCTGGGGACTAGCGGAGAAGGTACTGAGCAGTTCTTC; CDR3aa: CASSLGTSGEGTEQFF
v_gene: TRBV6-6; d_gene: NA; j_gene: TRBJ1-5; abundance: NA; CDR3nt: TGTGCCAGCAGTTACGGGCAGTCACTTAGCAATCAGCCCCAGCATTTT; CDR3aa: CASSYGQSLSNQPQHF
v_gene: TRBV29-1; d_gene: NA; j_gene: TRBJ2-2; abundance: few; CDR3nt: TGCAGCGCCCCTGGGGGGAGACCCGGGGAGCTGTTTTTT; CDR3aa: CSAPGGRPGELFF
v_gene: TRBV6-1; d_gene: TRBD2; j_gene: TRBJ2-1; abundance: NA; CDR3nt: TGTGCCAGCAGTGAAGTAGGGACTAGCGGAGTCGGGAAGCAGTTCTTC; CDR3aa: CASSEVGTSGVGKQFF
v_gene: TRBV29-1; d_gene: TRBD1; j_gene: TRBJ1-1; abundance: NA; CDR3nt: TGCAGCTCAGAACAGGGGGCTGAAGCTTTCTTT; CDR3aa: CSSEQGAEAFF
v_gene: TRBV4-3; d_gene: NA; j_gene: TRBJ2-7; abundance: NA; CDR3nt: TGCGCCAGCAGCCCCAGGCAGGGAGGATCCTACGAGCAGTACTTC; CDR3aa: CASSPRQGGSYEQYF
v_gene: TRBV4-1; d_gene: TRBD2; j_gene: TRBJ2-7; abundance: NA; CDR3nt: TGCGCCAGCAGCCCAGGTATAGCGGGAGTGGACGAGCAGTACTTC; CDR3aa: CASSPGIAGVDEQYF
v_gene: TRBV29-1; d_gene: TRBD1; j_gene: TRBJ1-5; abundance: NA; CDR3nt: TGCAGCGTTGAAGAAGGGGGCCGGGCCCAGCATTTT; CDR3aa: CSVEEGGRAQHF
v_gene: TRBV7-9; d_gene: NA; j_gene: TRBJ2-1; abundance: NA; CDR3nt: TGTGCCAGCAGCCCGTCCCGGAGAATCTCCTACAATGAGCAGTTCTTC; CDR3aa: CASSPSRRISYNEQFF
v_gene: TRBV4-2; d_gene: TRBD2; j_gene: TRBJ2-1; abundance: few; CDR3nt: TGTGCCAGCAGCCTACGACTAGCGGCCGACAATGAGCAGTTCTTC; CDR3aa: CASSLRLAADNEQFF
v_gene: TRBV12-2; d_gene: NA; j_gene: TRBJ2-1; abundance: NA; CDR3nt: TGTGCAAGTCGCTCCCCGGAGATCGCGTACAATGAGCAGTTCTTC; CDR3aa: CASRSPEIAYNEQFF
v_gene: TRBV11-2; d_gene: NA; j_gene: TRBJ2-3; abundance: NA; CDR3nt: TGTGCCAGCAGTTATGGTGCGGGATCCCCAGATACGCAGTATTTT; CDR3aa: CASSYGAGSPDTQYF
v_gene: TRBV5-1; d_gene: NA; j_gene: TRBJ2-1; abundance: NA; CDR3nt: TGCGCCAGCACCAGTTCCAATGAGCAGTTCTTC; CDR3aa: CASTSSNEQFF
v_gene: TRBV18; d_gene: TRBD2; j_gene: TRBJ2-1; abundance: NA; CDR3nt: TGTGCCAGCTCACCATCTCCTAGCGGGCTTGAGCAGTTCTTC; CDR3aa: CASSPSPSGLEQFF
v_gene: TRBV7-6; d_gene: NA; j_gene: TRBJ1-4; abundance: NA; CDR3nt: TGTGCCAGCAGCTTAACTCCAAACCCGAATGAAAAACTGTTTTTT; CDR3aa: CASSLTPNPNEKLFF